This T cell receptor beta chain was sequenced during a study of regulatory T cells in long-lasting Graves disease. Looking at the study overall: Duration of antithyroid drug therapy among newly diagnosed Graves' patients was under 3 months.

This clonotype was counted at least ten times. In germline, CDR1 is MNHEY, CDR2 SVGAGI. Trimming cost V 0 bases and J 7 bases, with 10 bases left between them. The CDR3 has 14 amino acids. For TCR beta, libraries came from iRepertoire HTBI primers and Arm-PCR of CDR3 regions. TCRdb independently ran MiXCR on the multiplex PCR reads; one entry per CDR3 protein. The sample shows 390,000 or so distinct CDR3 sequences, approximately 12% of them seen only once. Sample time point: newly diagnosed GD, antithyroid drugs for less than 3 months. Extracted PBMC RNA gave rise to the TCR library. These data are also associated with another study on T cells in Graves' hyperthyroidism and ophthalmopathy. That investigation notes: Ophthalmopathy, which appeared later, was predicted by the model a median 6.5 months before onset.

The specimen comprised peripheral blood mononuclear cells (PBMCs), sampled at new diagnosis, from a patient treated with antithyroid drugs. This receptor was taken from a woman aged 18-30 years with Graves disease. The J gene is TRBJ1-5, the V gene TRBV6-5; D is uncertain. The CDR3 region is CASSYSWGNQPQHF. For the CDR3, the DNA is TGTGCCAGCAGTTACTCTTGGGGAAACCAGCCCCAGCATTTT.